This TCR beta chain was documented in a study of CD8 T cells in ankylosing spondylitis. Overall study results and limits: Disease-linked clones had a CD8+ phenotype and relatively low frequency in peripheral blood. A TCR beta motif of several highly homologous variants seemed to mark ankylosing spondylitis blood. Some motif variants had been reported before (in reactive arthritis synovial fluid and blood).

Comment on this clonotype: What it recognizes is unknown.

For TCR beta, libraries came from quantitative 5'-RACE with molecular barcodes. One entry per CDR3 protein results from TCRdb running MiXCR on the 5' RACE reads. The profile shows 300,000 to 400,000 distinct CDR3 sequences, more than 20% of them singletons. The V gene lost 4 bases and the J gene lost 0 bases, with 6 bases spanning the gap. Germline loops: CDR1 SNHLY, CDR2 FYNNEI. This CDR3 has 13 amino acids. This receptor was identified in a male donor with ankylosing spondylitis. This chain links TRBV2 with TRBJ1-1; D is ambiguous. Source material: blood, either unsorted or a sorted T cell fraction (not recorded which). The CDR3 coding sequence is TGTGCCAGCAGTGTCGACGTGAACACTGAAGCTTTCTTT. It codes for CASSVDVNTEAFF.